The sequence of this T cell receptor beta chain was determined in a study of long-term antiretroviral therapy in people with HIV (dated by TCRdb to between 2021 and 2023). Study-wide context: Collection of the earliest samples took place about a decade ahead of the 2015 WHO recommendation for immediate ART, at a time when ART was typically delayed until CD4 counts fell. A total of around 190 cryopreserved PBMC samples came from roughly 30 adults with confirmed HIV infection and were collected serially over a mean of approximately six years (range 1-12). A retrospective serial study tested whether ART initiation and durable HIV suppression were associated with changes in peripheral blood TRB repertoire composition and diversity. Among the approximately 30 participants with HIV, around 10 were female. Test extractions of a monoclonal T-cell line alongside approximately 34 polyclonal samples showed no cross-contamination during QIAcube processing.

Remarks on this clone: Its antigen specificity is not known. One base away there is no much larger clone; base qualities are not given.

To be included, a participant needed at least one PBMC sample from before ART initiation plus at least two post-ART samples. All participants with HIV were treated in the United States of America. Before DNA extraction, cryopreserved samples of roughly 0.95-10 million PBMC were thawed and washed. At the time of the earliest PBMC sample for each participant with HIV, ages ranged from 23 to 54 years. PBMC samples from each participant spanned 1-4 timepoints before ART initiation and 2-8 timepoints after ART initiation, with a median of 7 samples. Serial HIV viral load, CD4+ T-cell count, ART history and demographic data were obtained for every participant. Genomic DNA was extracted from unsorted PBMC with a Qiagen kit on a QIAcube, with processing performed in batches of 12 samples. The immunoSEQ hsTCRB v3.0 assay was used at survey level resolution to sequence the TRB variable region. A depth of 40,000-50,000 T-cell genomes per sample was targeted for TRB sequencing. An Illumina MiSeq with a v3 150-cycle kit was used to sequence the pooled TRB libraries. In the authors' own workflow: Repertoire analysis was run in R within a reproducible Nextflow workflow that covered QC, data transformation and analysis. LymphoSeq2, an R package for exploring AIRR-Seq data, was used to implement custom analyses. After excluding a handful of samples that yielded fewer than 5000 total TRB sequences, under 200 HIV repertoires remained for analysis. Of the approximately 190 retained HIV repertoires, about 59 were collected before and 129 after ART initiation. Each repertoire was downsampled to 5000 TRB nucleotide sequences, and summary statistics were averaged across 100 downsampling iterations. TRB sequences were retained for analysis only if CDR3 regions of at least seven amino acids were present. Diversity was assessed using a clonality score derived from Shannon entropy and using the Gini coefficient. Repertoire networks linked the top 5000 CDR3 amino acid sequences whenever two sequences differed by an edit distance of one. Antigen specificity groups and MHC restriction were predicted for TRB CDR3 amino acid sequences with GLIPH2. To flag known CMV, EBV, HIV or tissue antigen associations, CDR3 amino acid sequences were matched against VDJdb and McPAS-TCR. Pre-ART, post-ART and control groups were compared with Wilcoxon signed-rank tests and Holm-Bonferroni correction. Here the immuneACCESS table is served through TCRdb, limited to in-frame sequences with V and J called. Missing clones are a known gap in these copies; in checked studies unresolved V genes cover under half, and the rest lacks a known reason. V and J calls and clone size come straight from that table; D and trimming were deduced from the DNA. The sample contains tens of thousands of clones, around nine tenths of them found a single time. Of the sample, approximately 6% falls within the top ten clones.

Germline trimming amounts to 6 bases on V and 3 bases on J, with 0 as the count of junction bases outside the gene matches. The CDR3 contains 12 residues, cysteine and phenylalanine counted. The read is trimmed to its CDR3 DNA, 36 bases read in frame from base 1. In the germline V gene, CDR1 corresponds to SNHLY and CDR2 to FYNNEI. General study outcomes and caveats: Narrower CDR3 length ranges were observed in HIV repertoires than in controls, and an antigen-experienced repertoire with only a slight naive shift after ART was suggested by the network structure. Because cell numbers in pre-ART samples were limited, unsorted PBMC were profiled instead of sorted CD4+ and CD8+ T cells. Starting ART was linked to a significant rise in TRB diversity, yet even with long-term ART the diversity remained significantly lower than in transplant donor controls. Limited PBMC availability meant only the TCR beta chain was sequenced, without alpha chain pairing. Expanded TRB clones identified before ART initiation dominated the repertoire at all time points, although this dominance fluctuated and declined in many PLHIV after ART. No data were available on ART adherence, viral resistance or therapy changes, limiting inferences about post-ART repertoire changes. The samples span the years 2004 to 2017, and the ART regimens used at that time may not be as effective as current regimens.

This sample comprised unsorted PBMCs, obtained 0.6 years after starting antiretroviral therapy. In this chain, TRBV2 is recombined with TRBJ2-7, with TRBD1 identical over 9 junction bases. This TCR was recovered from a man in his sixties with HIV. The CDR3 region has the sequence CASRDRGYEQYF. In nucleotide form, the sequence is TGTGCCAGCAGGGACAGGGGCTACGAGCAGTACTTC.